This entry concerns a single TCR beta chain. Its cognate antigen is unknown. Sequenced by immunoSEQ multiplex PCR; TCRdb stores in-frame clones only, minus some. The repertoire holds about 120,000 clones, with 86% as singletons. This entry is derived from a study of T cell responses to AZD1222 COVID-19 vaccine. This CDR3 region has 16 residues. The J segment lost 3 bases and the V segment lost 4 bases, leaving 1 base of the junction unmatched. Per the germline V gene, CDR1 is MNHEY and CDR2 is SMNVEV (reference sequence). General study results and limits: CD4 TCRs linked to vaccination spanned spike, dominating at 160-218 and 743-854. Females outnumbered males among donors, who were mostly white British; clonal diversity was possibly underestimated.

The chain recombines TRBV27 with TRBJ2-2; 14 nucleotides align to TRBD2. Sequences were derived from peripheral blood, sampled 28 days after the second AZD1222 dose. The sequence was collected from an adult who received the AZD1222 COVID-19 vaccine. Written as DNA, the CDR3 is TGTGCCAGCAGTTCGGGACTAGCGGGGGACACCGGGGAGCTGTTTTTT. This codes for CASSSGLAGDTGELFF.